What follows are 25 T cell receptor beta chains derived from one specimen sequenced in a study of T-cell memory formation after mild COVID-19. TCRdb called the 5' RACE reads again in MiXCR, with one record for every CDR3 protein. The sample consists of about 130,000 distinct CDR3 sequences, around a sixth of them appearing once. Sequenced input: PBMCs or a T cell subset sorted from them (not recorded which). The receptors derive from an adult woman who had mild COVID-19 (a few samples of this study predate the infection). Cell type and time point are not known.

This clonotype was seen more than once but under ten times. The chain uses TRBV6-5 and TRBJ1-6; the D is unclear. V lost 2 bases and J 3 bases, leaving 5 bases between the germline ends. The CDR3 spans 14 residues. Per the germline V gene, CDR1 is MNHEY and CDR2 is SVGAGI. The CDR3 region has the DNA TGTGCCAGCAGTTACCGTGGCTATAATTCACCCCTCCACTTT. Translating it yields CASSYRGYNSPLHF.

The V and J genes are TRBV2 and TRBJ2-1; unclear D gene. V lost 8 bases and J lost 5, with 13 bases in between. CDR3 size: 13 residues. Germline V gene data show CDR1 as SNHLY and CDR2 as FYNNEI. For the CDR3, the DNA is TGTGCCAGCCTCGACCGTGCAGACAATGAGCAGTTCTTC. Protein sequence: CASLDRADNEQFF. The complete variable domain, with remaining parts taken from reference TRBV2 and TRBJ2-1, reads EPEVTQTPSHQVTQMGQEVILRCVPISNHLYFYWYRQILGQKVEFLVSFYNNEISEKSEIFDDQFSVERPDGSNFTLKIRSTKLEDSAMYFCASLDRADNEQFFGPGTRLTVL.

This clonotype was seen a few times. This sequence joins TRBV5-6 and TRBJ2-5; TRBD2 agrees at 10 bases. The length of the CDR3 is 14 residues. J was trimmed by 6 bases and V by 7 bases; bases with no gene match: 9. The germline CDR1 and CDR2 sequences are SGHDT and YYEEEE. CDR3 sequence: CASFGTSVKKTQYF. CDR3 in DNA: TGTGCCAGCTTCGGGACTAGCGTCAAGAAGACCCAGTACTTC. The full variable domain, in which reference TRBV5-6 and TRBJ2-5 provide the parts outside the CDR3, is DAGVTQSPTHLIKTRGQQVTLRCSPKSGHDTVSWYQQALGQGPQFIFQYYEEEERQRGNFPDRFSGHQFPNYSSELNVNALLLGDSALYLCASFGTSVKKTQYFGPGTRLLVL.

This clonotype was counted only a few times. The chain is built from TRBV12-3 or TRBV12-4 and TRBJ1-2; possible D gene TRBD1, 6 bases. Trimming cost V 5 bases and J 4 bases, with 14 bases left between them. The CDR3 is 14 amino acids. The CDR3 sequence is CASSGTGQTYGYTF. DNA for the CDR3: TGTGCCAGCAGTGGTACGGGACAAACCTATGGCTACACCTTC.

The J gene is TRBJ1-2, the V gene TRBV20-1; unclear D gene. Germline CDR1 is DFQATT and CDR2 is SNEGSKA (reference sequence). The CDR3 loop spans 13 amino acids. The germline V and J ends were trimmed by 3 bases and 2 bases, with 10 bases remaining between them. The CDR3 sequence is CSASEGGNYGYTF. The CDR3 DNA follows: TGCAGTGCTAGTGAGGGAGGAAACTATGGCTACACCTTC.

This CDR3 is CASSLDPGNSYEQYF. As DNA, the CDR3 is TGCGCCAGCAGCTTGGATCCCGGGAACTCCTACGAGCAGTACTTC. V usage is TRBV5-1 and J usage is TRBJ2-7, with D possibly matching TRBD2 (5 bases). Germline assignment: CDR1 SGHRS and CDR2 YFSETQ. The ends were cut back, 0 bases at V and 0 bases at J, with 10 bases in the middle. This CDR3 comprises 15 residues.

The chain employs TRBV10-3 and TRBJ1-2; no clear D. Trimming cost V 5 bases and J 4 bases, with 8 bases left between them. CDR3 length equals 12 residues. The germline V gene encodes CDR1 ENHRY and CDR2 SYGVKD. The CDR3, as DNA: TGTGCCATCAGTCCTAAGGGCTATGGCTACACCTTC. It translates to CAISPKGYGYTF.

This clonotype was counted at least ten times. The chain recombines TRBV5-1 with TRBJ1-1; TRBD1 agrees at 7 bases. Germline values: CDR1 SGHRS, CDR2 YFSETQ. Trimming at V came to 0 bases and at J to 0 bases, leaving 5 bases not matched to a gene. The CDR3 totals 16 residues. CDR3 region: CASSLDVGQLNTEAFF. Here the CDR3 DNA reads TGCGCCAGCAGCTTGGATGTGGGACAGCTGAACACTGAAGCTTTCTTT.

This clonotype has only a few counts. The chain has TRBV5-1 and TRBJ1-4, with a possible D match to TRBD1 (5 bases). CDR3 size: 15 residues. Germline CDR1 SGHRS, CDR2 YFSETQ. The germline V and J ends were trimmed by 7 bases and 8 bases, with 21 bases remaining between them. The CDR3 here is CASADGGGVEEKLFF. The CDR3 bases are TGCGCCAGCGCTGACGGCGGAGGGGTAGAGGAAAAACTGTTTTTT.

This clonotype was counted between two and nine times. The CDR3 region is CASSFYGPSSGNTIYF. In DNA form, the CDR3 reads TGCGCCAGCAGCTTCTACGGACCGAGCTCTGGAAACACCATATATTTT. This rearrangement joins TRBV5-1 to TRBJ1-3; D unclear. The germline V gene has CDR1 SGHRS and CDR2 YFSETQ. The CDR3 contains 16 residues. Trimming left V 2 bases short and J 0 bases short, with 12 bases between. Together with reference TRBV5-1 and TRBJ1-3, the CDR3 gives the full variable domain: KAGVTQTPRYLIKTRGQQVTLSCSPISGHRSVSWYQQTPGQGLQFLFEYFSETQRNKGNFPGRFSGRQFSNSRSEMNVSTLELGDSALYLCASSFYGPSSGNTIYFGEGSWLTVV.

The V and J genes are TRBV7-2 and TRBJ1-5, with D hard to call. CDR1 is SGHTA and CDR2 is FQGNSA in the germline V gene. The ends were cut back, 2 bases at V and 6 bases at J, with 11 bases in the middle. The CDR3 extends over 14 amino acids. The DNA of the CDR3 is TGTGCCAGCAGCTTAATCGTGATGAGTCAGCCCCAGCATTTT. It encodes CASSLIVMSQPQHF. Combining the CDR3 with reference TRBV7-2 and TRBJ1-5 gives the whole variable domain GAGVSQSPSNKVTEKGKDVELRCDPISGHTALYWYRQSLGQGLEFLIYFQGNSAPDKSGLPSDRFSAERTGGSVSTLTIQRTQQEDSAVYLCASSLIVMSQPQHFGDGTRLSIL.

This chain connects TRBV6-2 or TRBV6-3 to TRBJ2-1; 7 bases are shared with TRBD2. Trimming at V came to 7 bases and at J to 5 bases, leaving 11 bases not matched to a gene. Germline CDR1 reads MNHEY; CDR2 reads SVGEGT. This CDR3 is 15 amino acids long. In DNA, the CDR3 is TGTGCCAGCAACACACCGGGACTACAAGACAATGAGCAGTTCTTC. It codes for CASNTPGLQDNEQFF.

The CDR3 loop is CASSFSGPGGETQYF. Here the CDR3 DNA reads TGCGCCAGCAGCTTCTCGGGGCCGGGCGGAGAGACCCAGTACTTC. The J gene is TRBJ2-5, the V gene TRBV5-1, with D perhaps being TRBD1 or TRBD2 (5 bases each). Germline-derived CDR1 and CDR2 are SGHRS and YFSETQ. The CDR3 covers 15 residues. V was pared by 2 bases and J by 4 bases, with 15 bases between.

There are a few counts of this clonotype. This chain connects TRBV29-1 to TRBJ1-1; 7 bases align to TRBD1. The CDR3 has 13 residues. Unmatched junction bases numbered 5, after V lost 3 bases and J lost 4 bases. Germline assignment: CDR1 SQVTM and CDR2 ANQGSEA. The CDR3, as DNA: TGCAGCGTTGATCTTACAGGGGCCACTGAAGCTTTCTTT. It yields the protein CSVDLTGATEAFF.

The V and J genes are TRBV9 and TRBJ1-2; a weak D match, TRBD1 (5 bases). There are 15 residues in the CDR3. V was shortened by 4 bases and J by 4 bases, with 17 bases between the two germline ends. Germline CDR1 reads SGDLS; CDR2 reads YYNGEE. For the CDR3, the DNA is TGTGCCAGCAGCCCCGACAGCGCCTCCCTCTATGGCTACACCTTC. It encodes CASSPDSASLYGYTF.

The CDR3 is CASSYVFYEQYF. CDR3 in DNA: TGTGCCAGCAGTTACGTCTTCTACGAGCAGTACTTC. This chain links TRBV12-3 or TRBV12-4 with TRBJ2-7; D uncertain. The V and J ends lost 4 bases and 3 bases respectively, with 7 bases between them. The CDR3 is 12 amino acids.

This chain joins TRBV10-2 and TRBJ2-7, with 9 bases aligning to TRBD2. Germline V lookup: CDR1 WSHSY, CDR2 SAAADI. The trim removed 11 bases at V and 3 bases at J, leaving 17 bases unmatched. The CDR3 has 16 amino acids. In nucleotides, the CDR3 is TGCGCCTGCAAGTCGCAGCGGGAGGCCGCAAACTACGAGCAGTACTTC. As protein: CACKSQREAANYEQYF.

This clonotype has ten or more counts. This rearrangement joins TRBV12-3 or TRBV12-4 to TRBJ2-7; D unresolved. This CDR3 is 13 amino acids long. V dropped 1 base and J dropped 5 bases, with 9 bases sitting between them. The CDR3 spells CASSLGETDEQYF. CDR3 DNA: TGTGCCAGCAGTTTAGGGGAAACCGACGAGCAGTACTTC.

The chain is built from TRBV12-3 or TRBV12-4 and TRBJ1-1; D is undetermined. The CDR3 spans 11 residues. V lost 5 bases to trimming and J lost 4 bases, with 5 bases between them. The CDR3 sequence: CASSSFTEAFF. Here the CDR3 DNA reads TGTGCCAGCAGTAGTTTCACTGAAGCTTTCTTT.

CDR3 sequence (DNA): TGTGCCACCAGCAGGGGGGTGCTGGTCGACACAGATACGCAGTATTTT. Translation: CATSRGVLVDTDTQYF. The V gene is TRBV15, the J gene TRBJ2-3; either TRBD1 or TRBD2 may supply D (5 bases each). The CDR3 loop spans 16 amino acids. V gave up 3 bases and J gave up 2 bases, with 15 bases separating them. Germline V gene sequence: CDR1 LNHNV, CDR2 YYDKDF (reference sequence). The entire variable domain, with the rest obtained from reference TRBV15 and TRBJ2-3, is as follows: DAMVIQNPRYQVTQFGKPVTLSCSQTLNHNVMYWYQQKSSQAPKLLFHYYDKDFNNEADTPDNFQSRRPNTSFCFLDIRSPGLGDTAMYLCATSRGVLVDTDTQYFGPGTRLTVL.

Only a few counts were recorded for this clonotype. The rearrangement links TRBV4-1 to TRBJ2-7; TRBD2 matches at 11 bases. The trim removed 0 bases at V and 0 bases at J, leaving 4 bases unmatched. The CDR3 runs to 17 residues. Germline V gene lookup returns CDR1 MGHRA and CDR2 YSYEKL. CDR3 protein: CASSQDITSGGSYEQYF. In nucleotides, the CDR3 is TGCGCCAGCAGCCAAGATATAACTAGCGGGGGCTCCTACGAGCAGTACTTC.

The rearrangement links TRBV4-1 to TRBJ2-5; D possibly corresponds to TRBD1 (5 bases). CDR3 length: 15 residues. With 1 base removed from V and 5 bases from J, the gap between germline ends came to 14 bases. Germline values: CDR1 MGHRA, CDR2 YSYEKL. The CDR3 here is CASSQGQGTAETQYF. CDR3 DNA: TGCGCCAGCAGCCAAGGGCAGGGAACGGCCGAGACCCAGTACTTC.

This clonotype was observed a few times. The chain combines TRBV6-6 with TRBJ2-7; 7 bases fit TRBD2. The CDR3 runs to 16 residues. CDR1 and CDR2 (germline): MNHNY, SVGAGI (reference sequence). V shed 7 bases, J shed 2 bases, and the junction held 14 bases outside the gene matches. CDR3 sequence (DNA): TGTGCCAGCAAAGAAAAGGGAGGGCTGGGGGCCTACGAGCAGTACTTC. It codes for CASKEKGGLGAYEQYF.

DNA of the CDR3: TGCAGCGTTGGGGCCGGAGACTCCTACGAGCAGTACTTC. Residues: CSVGAGDSYEQYF. The chain links TRBV29-1 to TRBJ2-7; the D is unclear. Germline CDR1 SQVTM, CDR2 ANQGSEA. The length of the CDR3 is 13 residues. The V end was cut by 4 bases, the J end by 0 bases, with 10 bases between.

This clonotype was observed at least ten times. The chain carries TRBV12-3 or TRBV12-4 and TRBJ2-7, with D perhaps TRBD1 (5 bases). Trimming left V 6 bases short and J 2 bases short, with 11 bases between. The CDR3 has 13 residues. CDR3 amino acids: CASSPTGTYEQYF. The CDR3 bases are TGTGCCAGCAGCCCCACAGGAACCTACGAGCAGTACTTC.